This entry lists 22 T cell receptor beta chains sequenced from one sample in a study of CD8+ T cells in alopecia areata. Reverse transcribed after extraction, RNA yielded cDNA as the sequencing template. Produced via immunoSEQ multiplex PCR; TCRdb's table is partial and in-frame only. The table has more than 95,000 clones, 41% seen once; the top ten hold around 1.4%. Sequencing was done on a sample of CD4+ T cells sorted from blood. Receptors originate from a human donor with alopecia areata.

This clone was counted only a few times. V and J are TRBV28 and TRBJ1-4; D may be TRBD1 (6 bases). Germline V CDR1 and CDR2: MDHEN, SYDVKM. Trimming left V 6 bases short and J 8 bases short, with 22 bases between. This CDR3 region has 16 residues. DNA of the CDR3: TGTGCCAGCAGGTTTACCCAAACAGGGTTATGGGAAAAACTGTTTTTT. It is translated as CASRFTQTGLWEKLFF. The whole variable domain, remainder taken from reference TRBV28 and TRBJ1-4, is DVKVTQSSRYLVKRTGEKVFLECVQDMDHENMFWYRQDPGLGLRLIYFSYDVKMKEKGDIPEGYSVSREKKERFSLILESASTNQTSMYLCASRFTQTGLWEKLFFGSGTQLSVL.

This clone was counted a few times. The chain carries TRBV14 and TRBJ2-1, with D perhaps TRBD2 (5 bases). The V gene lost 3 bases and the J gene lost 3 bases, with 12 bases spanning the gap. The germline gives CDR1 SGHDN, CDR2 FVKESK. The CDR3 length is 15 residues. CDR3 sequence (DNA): TGTGCCAGCAGCCAGAGGGCGAGGTACTACAATGAGCAGTTCTTC. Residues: CASSQRARYYNEQFF. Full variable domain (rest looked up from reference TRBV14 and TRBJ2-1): EAGVTQFPSHSVIEKGQTVTLRCDPISGHDNLYWYRRVMGKEIKFLLHFVKESKQDESGMPNNRFLAERTGGTYSTLKVQPAELEDSGVYFCASSQRARYYNEQFFGPGTRLTVL.

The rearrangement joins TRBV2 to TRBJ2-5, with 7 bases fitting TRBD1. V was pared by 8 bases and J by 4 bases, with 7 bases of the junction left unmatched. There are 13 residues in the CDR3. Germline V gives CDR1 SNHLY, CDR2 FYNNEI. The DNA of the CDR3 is TGTGCCAGCTCCCGGACAGGTGGAGAGACCCAGTACTTC. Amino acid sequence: CASSRTGGETQYF.

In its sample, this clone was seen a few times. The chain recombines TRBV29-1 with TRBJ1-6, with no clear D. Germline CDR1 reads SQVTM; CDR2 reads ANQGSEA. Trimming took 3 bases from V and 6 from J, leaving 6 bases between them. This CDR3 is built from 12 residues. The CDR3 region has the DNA TGCAGCGTTGACGGGGTTAATTCACCCCTCCACTTT. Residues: CSVDGVNSPLHF. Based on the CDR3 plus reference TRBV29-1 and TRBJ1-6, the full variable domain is SAVISQKPSRDICQRGTSLTIQCQVDSQVTMMFWYRQQPGQSLTLIATANQGSEATYESGFVIDKFPISRPNLTFSTLTVSNMSPEDSSIYLCSVDGVNSPLHFGNGTRLTVT.

CDR3 residues: CASSSDNEQFF. The CDR3, as DNA: TGCGCCAGCAGCTCAGACAATGAGCAGTTCTTC. The chain has TRBV5-1 and TRBJ2-1; the D is unclear. The CDR3 has 11 residues. The germline V gene encodes CDR1 SGHRS and CDR2 YFSETQ. V lost 3 bases, J lost 5 bases, and 3 bases lay in between.

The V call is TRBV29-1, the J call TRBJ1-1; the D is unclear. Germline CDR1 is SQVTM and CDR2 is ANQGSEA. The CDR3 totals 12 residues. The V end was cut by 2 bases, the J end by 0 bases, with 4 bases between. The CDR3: CSVEQMNTEAFF. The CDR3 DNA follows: TGCAGCGTTGAACAGATGAACACTGAAGCTTTCTTT.

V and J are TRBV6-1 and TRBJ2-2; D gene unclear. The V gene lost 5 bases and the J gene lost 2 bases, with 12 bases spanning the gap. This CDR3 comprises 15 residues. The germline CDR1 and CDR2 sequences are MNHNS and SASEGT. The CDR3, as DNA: TGTGCCAGCAGTCCCGTTGGAGCTAACACCGGGGAGCTGTTTTTT. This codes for CASSPVGANTGELFF.

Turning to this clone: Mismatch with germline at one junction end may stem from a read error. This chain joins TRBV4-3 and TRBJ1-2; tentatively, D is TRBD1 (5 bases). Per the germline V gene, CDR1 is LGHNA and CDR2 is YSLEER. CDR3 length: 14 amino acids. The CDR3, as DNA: TGCGCCAGCAGCGAAGACCGCAGGGTCTATGGCTACACCTTC. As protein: CASSEDRRVYGYTF.

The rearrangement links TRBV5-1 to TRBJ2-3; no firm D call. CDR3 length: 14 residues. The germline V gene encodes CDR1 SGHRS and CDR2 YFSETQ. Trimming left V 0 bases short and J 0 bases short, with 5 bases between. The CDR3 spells CASSLGTSTDTQYF. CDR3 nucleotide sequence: TGCGCCAGCAGCTTGGGTACCAGCACAGATACGCAGTATTTT.

For the CDR3, the DNA is TGTGCCTGGAGTGGGGTTAGGGTCCAGGCTACGCAGTATTTT. Translating it yields CAWSGVRVQATQYF. The rearrangement uses TRBV30 and TRBJ2-3; D uncertain. The CDR3 is 14 residues long. V gave up 1 base and J gave up 8 bases, with 16 bases separating them. The germline V gene has CDR1 GTSNPN and CDR2 SVGIG (reference sequence).

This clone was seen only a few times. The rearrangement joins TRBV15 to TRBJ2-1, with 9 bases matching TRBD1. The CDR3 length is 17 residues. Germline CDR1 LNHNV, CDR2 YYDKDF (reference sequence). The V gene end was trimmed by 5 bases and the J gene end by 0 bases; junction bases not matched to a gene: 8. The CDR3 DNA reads TGTGCCACCAGCGGCTACAGGGGGCGATTCTCCTACAATGAGCAGTTCTTC. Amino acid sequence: CATSGYRGRFSYNEQFF.

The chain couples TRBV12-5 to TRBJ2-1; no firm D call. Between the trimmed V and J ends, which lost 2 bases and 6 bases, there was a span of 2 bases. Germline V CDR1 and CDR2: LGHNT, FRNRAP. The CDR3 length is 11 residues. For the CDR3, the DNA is TGTGCTAGTGGTTTGTTCAATGAGCAGTTCTTC. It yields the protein CASGLFNEQFF.

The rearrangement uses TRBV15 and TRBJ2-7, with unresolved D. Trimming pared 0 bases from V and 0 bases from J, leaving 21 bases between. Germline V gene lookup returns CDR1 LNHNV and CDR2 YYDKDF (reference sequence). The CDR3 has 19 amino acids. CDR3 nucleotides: TGTGCCACCAGCAGAGATCTTCCCAATTCAAAGGAAAGCTCCTACGAGCAGTACTTC. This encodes CATSRDLPNSKESSYEQYF.

CDR3 DNA: TGTGCCAGCAGGCAGGAAAACTTGGGAGAGCAGTTCTTC. It translates to CASRQENLGEQFF. The V gene is TRBV6-1, the J gene TRBJ2-1; no clear D. Germline CDR1 is MNHNS and CDR2 is SASEGT. This CDR3 has 13 amino acids. The V end lost 6 bases, the J end lost 10 bases, and 16 bases lay between the germline ends.

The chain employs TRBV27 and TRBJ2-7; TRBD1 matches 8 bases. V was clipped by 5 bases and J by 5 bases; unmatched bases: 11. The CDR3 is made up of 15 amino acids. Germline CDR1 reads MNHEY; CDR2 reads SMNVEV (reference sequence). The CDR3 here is CASSPWTGHMNEQYF. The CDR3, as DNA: TGTGCCAGCAGTCCGTGGACAGGGCATATGAACGAGCAGTACTTC.

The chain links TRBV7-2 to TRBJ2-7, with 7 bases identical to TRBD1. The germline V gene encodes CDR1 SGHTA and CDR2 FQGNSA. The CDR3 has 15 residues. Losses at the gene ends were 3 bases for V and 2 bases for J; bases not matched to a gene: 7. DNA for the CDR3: TGTGCCAGCAGCTTGGACAGGCTCCGTACCTACGAGCAGTACTTC. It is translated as CASSLDRLRTYEQYF.

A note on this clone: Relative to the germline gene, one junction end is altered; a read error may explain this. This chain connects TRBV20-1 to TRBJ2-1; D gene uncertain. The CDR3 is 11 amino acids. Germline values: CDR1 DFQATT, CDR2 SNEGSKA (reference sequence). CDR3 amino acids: CSASPQDLLLF. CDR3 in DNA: TGCAGTGCTAGTCCTCAGGATCTGTTGCTCTTC.

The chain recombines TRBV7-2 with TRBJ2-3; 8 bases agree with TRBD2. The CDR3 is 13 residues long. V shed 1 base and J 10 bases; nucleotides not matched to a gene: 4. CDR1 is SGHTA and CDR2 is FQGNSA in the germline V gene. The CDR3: CASSLDRRGAQYF. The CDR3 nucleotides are TGTGCCAGCAGCTTAGATCGGCGGGGGGCGCAGTATTTT.

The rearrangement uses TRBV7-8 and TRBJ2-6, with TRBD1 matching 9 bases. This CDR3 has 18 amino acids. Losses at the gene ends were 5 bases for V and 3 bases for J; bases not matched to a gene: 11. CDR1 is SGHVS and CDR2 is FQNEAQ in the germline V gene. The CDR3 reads CASSLATGGIRGANVLTF. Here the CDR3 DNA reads TGTGCCAGCAGCCTGGCGACAGGGGGGATTCGTGGGGCCAACGTCCTGACTTTC.

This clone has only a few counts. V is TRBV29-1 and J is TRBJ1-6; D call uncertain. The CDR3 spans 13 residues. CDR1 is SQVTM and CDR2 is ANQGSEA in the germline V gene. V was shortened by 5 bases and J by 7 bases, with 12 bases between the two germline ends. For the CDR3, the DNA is TGCAGCGTTCAAGTAGGACGGAATTCACCCCTCCACTTT. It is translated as CSVQVGRNSPLHF. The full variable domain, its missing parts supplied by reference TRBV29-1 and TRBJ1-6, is SAVISQKPSRDICQRGTSLTIQCQVDSQVTMMFWYRQQPGQSLTLIATANQGSEATYESGFVIDKFPISRPNLTFSTLTVSNMSPEDSSIYLCSVQVGRNSPLHFGNGTRLTVT.

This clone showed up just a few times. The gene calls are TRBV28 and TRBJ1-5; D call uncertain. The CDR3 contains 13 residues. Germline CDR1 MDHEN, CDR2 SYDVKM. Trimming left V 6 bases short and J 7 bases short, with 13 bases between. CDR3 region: CASRPFTRQPQHF. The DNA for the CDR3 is TGTGCCAGCAGACCGTTTACACGGCAGCCCCAGCATTTT.

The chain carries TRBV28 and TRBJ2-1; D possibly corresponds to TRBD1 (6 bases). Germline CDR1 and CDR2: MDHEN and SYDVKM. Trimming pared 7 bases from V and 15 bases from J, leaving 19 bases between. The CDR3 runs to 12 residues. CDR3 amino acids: CASTPDSRPPFF. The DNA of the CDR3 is TGTGCCAGCACCCCGGACAGCCGACCTCCGTTCTTC.